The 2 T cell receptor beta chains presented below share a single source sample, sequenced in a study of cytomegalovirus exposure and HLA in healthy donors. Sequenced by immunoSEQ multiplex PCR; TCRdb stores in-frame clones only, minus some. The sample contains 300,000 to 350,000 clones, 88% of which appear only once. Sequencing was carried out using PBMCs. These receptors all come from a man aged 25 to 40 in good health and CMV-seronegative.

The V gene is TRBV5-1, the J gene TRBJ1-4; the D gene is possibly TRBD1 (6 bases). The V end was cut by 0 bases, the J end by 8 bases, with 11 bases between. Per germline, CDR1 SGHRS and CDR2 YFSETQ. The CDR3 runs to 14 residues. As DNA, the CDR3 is TGCGCCAGCAGCTTGGCCGCAGGGGAGGAAAAACTGTTTTTT. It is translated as CASSLAAGEEKLFF.

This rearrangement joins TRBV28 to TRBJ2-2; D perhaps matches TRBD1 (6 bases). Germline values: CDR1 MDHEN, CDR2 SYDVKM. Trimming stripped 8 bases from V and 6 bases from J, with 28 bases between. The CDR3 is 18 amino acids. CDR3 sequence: CASLSEYAAGVHSGELFF. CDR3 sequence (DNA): TGTGCCAGCCTATCGGAGTATGCGGCAGGGGTCCACTCCGGGGAGCTGTTTTTT.